This T cell receptor beta chain was documented in a study of T cells after yellow fever vaccination. Study-wide results and caveats: After the booster, over 95% of CD4 and 88% of CD8 primary-response clones were re-detected. Weaker in magnitude, the secondary response showed a faster peak on day 5 versus 15.

The CDR3 has 15 residues. Between the trimmed V and J ends, which lost 0 bases and 6 bases, there was a span of 12 bases. CDR1 and CDR2 (germline): MGHRA, YSYEKL. For TCR, cDNA came from 5'RACE template switching, which added a universal primer site and UMIs. TCRdb itself ran the 5' RACE reads through MiXCR, one entry per CDR3 protein. Among a few hundred thousand distinct CDR3 sequences listed, about 6% were seen once. Concerning this clonotype: The antigen remains undetermined.

Sample: PBMCs, taken 5 days after the yellow fever booster vaccination. The source of this sequence is a young man who received the YFV17D yellow fever vaccine. V gene TRBV4-1 combines with J gene TRBJ2-1, with a weak D call TRBD2 (6 bases). CDR3 sequence reads: CASSQDPTGANEQFF. Written as DNA, the CDR3 is TGCGCCAGCAGCCAAGATCCAACGGGAGCCAATGAGCAGTTCTTC.